This T cell receptor (beta chain) appears in the sequencing data of a study of preoperative IRX-2 immunotherapy in early breast cancer (dated by TCRdb to between 2017 and 2020). Receptors were amplified or captured by the immunoSEQ multiplex PCR assay. Here the immuneACCESS table is served through TCRdb, limited to in-frame sequences with V and J called. Missing clones are a known gap in these copies; in checked studies unresolved V genes cover under half, and the rest lacks a known reason. The sample has approximately 100,000 clones on record, 86% of them singletons. The top ten clones comprise roughly 2% of the sample. On this clone itself: The antigen it recognizes is unknown. The record has no base qualities; no much larger clone is one base away.

Sequences SQVTM (CDR1) and ANQGSEA (CDR2) are obtained from the germline V gene. The CDR3 has 13 amino acids, counting the end cysteine and phenylalanine. Just the 39-base CDR3 DNA is kept, in frame starting at base 1. V drops 5 bases and J drops 7 bases, leaving 17 bases in between. In the paper's terms, the treatment or condition label means: preoperative locoregional IRX-2 cytokine immunotherapy. The samples were obtained from a phase Ib study in which preoperative, locoregional IRX-2 cytokine immunotherapy intended to prime immune responses was tested. Before surgery, IRX-2 was given to the donors, who were patients with early-stage breast cancer.

This sequence originates from a human donor with breast cancer. This sample comprised tumor tissue, obtained after IRX-2 immunotherapy. The rearranged segments are TRBV29-1 and TRBJ1-2; the D gene remains uncertain. CDR3 reads: CSVKLRQDSGYTF. The DNA is as follows: TGCAGCGTTAAGCTCAGGCAGGACTCTGGCTACACCTTC.